Shown below are 23 T cell receptor beta chains from a single sample sequenced in a study of blood T cells in healthy people across ages. Combining a sample-barcoded 5' primer with a J-beta primer mix, a second PCR ran for about 7 to 12 cycles. TCRdb ran MiXCR on the 5' RACE reads and lists one entry per CDR3 protein. This table holds approximately 780,000 distinct CDR3 sequences, around a quarter found once. The same data also contributed to another study, on T cells of mothers and their children.

What was sequenced was blood. These receptors were taken from a boy aged 5 to 17 in good health.

The chain joins TRBV10-1 to TRBJ2-3; D remains unclear. Germline lookup yields CDR1 WNHNN and CDR2 SYGVQD (reference sequence). The V end lost 0 bases, the J end lost 2 bases, and 6 bases lay between the germline ends. CDR3 length: 14 amino acids. The CDR3 DNA follows: TGCGCCAGCAGTGAGTCCCGTTTCACAGATACGCAGTATTTT. This codes for CASSESRFTDTQYF.

The genes are TRBV28 and TRBJ2-5, with D maybe TRBD2 (5 bases). The CDR3 runs 15 residues. Germline V CDR1 and CDR2: MDHEN, SYDVKM. Trimming stripped 9 bases from V and 4 bases from J, with 21 bases between. The CDR3 DNA follows: TGTGCCAGTTACAACTCCGGGAAGCTCGGAGAGACCCAGTACTTC. This gives the protein CASYNSGKLGETQYF.

The chain recombines TRBV7-9 with TRBJ2-7; 8 bases line up with TRBD2. After removal of 5 bases from V and 2 bases from J, the junction contained 5 bases not matched to a gene. Germline V gene lookup returns CDR1 SEHNR and CDR2 FQNEAQ (reference sequence). The CDR3 consists of 14 residues. CDR3: CASSTAAGAYEQYF. The CDR3 DNA follows: TGTGCCAGCAGCACTGCAGCGGGGGCCTACGAGCAGTACTTC.

This clonotype was seen a few times. The chain carries TRBV2 and TRBJ1-2; D gene uncertain. The CDR3 sequence is 14 residues long. Germline V gene data show CDR1 as SNHLY and CDR2 as FYNNEI. Trimming took 1 base from V and 4 from J, leaving 10 bases between them. The CDR3 protein is CASSEEEGPYGYTF. CDR3 DNA: TGTGCCAGCAGTGAAGAGGAGGGTCCCTATGGCTACACCTTC.

The chain uses TRBV12-3 or TRBV12-4 and TRBJ2-5; possible D gene TRBD2, 5 bases. Trimming took 8 bases from V and 3 from J, leaving 10 bases between them. The CDR3 length is 12 residues. The CDR3 DNA sequence: TGTGCCAGCGGGCTAGCAAAAGAGACCCAGTACTTC. Encoded protein: CASGLAKETQYF.

The V gene is TRBV5-1, the J gene TRBJ2-5, with 8 bases identical to TRBD1. The DNA matches TRBJ2-7 better at its end, which makes the J call doubtful. The CDR3 is 15 amino acids. Germline lookup yields CDR1 SGHRS and CDR2 YFSETQ. The CDR3 sequence is CASSSGTGESHEQYF. DNA of the CDR3: TGCGCCAGCAGCTCCGGGACAGGTGAGTCCCACGAGCAGTACTTC.

The chain employs TRBV30 and TRBJ1-6, with D possibly being TRBD1 (5 bases). V shed 0 bases and J shed 11 bases, with 14 bases lying between them. This CDR3 has 14 residues. The V gene's germline CDR1 is GTSNPN and CDR2 SVGIG (reference sequence). The CDR3: CAWSVQPSGAPLHF. The CDR3 nucleotides read TGTGCCTGGAGTGTACAGCCATCGGGGGCACCCCTCCACTTT.

V usage is TRBV3-1 and J usage is TRBJ1-2; D gene uncertain. This CDR3 has 14 residues. Germline CDR1 LGHDT, CDR2 YNNKEL (reference sequence). V was trimmed by 2 bases and J by 0 bases, leaving 7 bases between them. The CDR3 DNA follows: TGTGCCAGCAGCCAATGGGAGACTAACTATGGCTACACCTTC. Its protein is CASSQWETNYGYTF. The full variable domain, in which reference TRBV3-1 and TRBJ1-2 provide the parts outside the CDR3, is DTAVSQTPKYLVTQMGNDKSIKCEQNLGHDTMYWYKQDSKKFLKIMFSYNNKELIINETVPNRFSPKSPDKAHLNLHINSLELGDSAVYFCASSQWETNYGYTFGSGTRLTVV.

This clonotype was found a few times. The CDR3 sequence: CSGTSGGRKVIQYF. In nucleotides, the CDR3 is TGCAGTGGCACCAGCGGGGGCCGCAAGGTCATTCAGTACTTC. The chain recombines TRBV20-1 with TRBJ2-4, with TRBD2 matching 8 bases. The CDR3 has 14 amino acids. Trimming took 7 bases from V and 9 from J; bases not matched to a gene: 14. The germline CDR1 and CDR2 sequences are DFQATT and SNEGSKA (reference sequence).

CDR3 residues: CSARNRDKGLTGELFF. The CDR3 bases are TGCAGTGCTAGGAACCGGGACAAGGGCCTCACCGGGGAGCTGTTTTTT. This rearrangement joins TRBV20-1 to TRBJ2-2; tentatively, D is TRBD1 (6 bases). The length of the CDR3 is 16 residues. Between the trimmed V and J ends, which lost 3 bases and 4 bases, there was a span of 18 bases. Germline loops: CDR1 DFQATT, CDR2 SNEGSKA (reference sequence).

This clonotype was seen a few times. The chain links TRBV7-3 to TRBJ2-6, with TRBD1 matching 9 bases. The trim removed 5 bases at V and 2 bases at J, leaving 4 bases unmatched. The germline CDR1 and CDR2 sequences are SGHTA and FQGTGA. CDR3 length: 16 residues. Here the CDR3 reads CASSRQGVPGANVLTF. CDR3 DNA sequence: TGTGCCAGCAGCCGACAGGGGGTCCCTGGGGCCAACGTCCTGACTTTC.

This clonotype has a handful of counts. The chain recombines TRBV11-1 with TRBJ1-1, with D unresolved. This CDR3 is built from 13 residues. The V and J ends lost 4 bases and 1 base respectively, with 7 bases between them. Germline CDR1 and CDR2: SGHAT and FQDESV (reference sequence). This chain's CDR3 is CASSSLRNTEAFF. The CDR3 coding sequence is TGTGCCAGCAGCTCACTCCGGAACACTGAAGCTTTCTTT. The whole variable domain, remainder taken from reference TRBV11-1 and TRBJ1-1, is EAEVAQSPRYKITEKSQAVAFWCDPISGHATLYWYRQILGQGPELLVQFQDESVVDDSQLPKDRFSAERLKGVDSTLKIQPAELGDSAMYLCASSSLRNTEAFFGQGTRLTVV.

This clonotype was recorded a few times. This CDR3 is CASSLVTGTGGNTIYF. The CDR3 DNA follows: TGTGCCAGCAGCTTAGTAACCGGGACAGGTGGAAACACCATATATTTT. The rearrangement links TRBV11-2 to TRBJ1-3, with TRBD1 matching 8 bases. V lost 1 base to trimming and J lost 3 bases; unmatched junction nucleotides: 5. There are 16 residues in the CDR3. In germline, CDR1 is SGHAT, CDR2 FQNNGV.

The genes are TRBV7-9 and TRBJ1-1; a possible D gene is TRBD1 (6 bases). Trimming cost V 5 bases and J 3 bases, with 13 bases left between them. Germline V gene data show CDR1 as SEHNR and CDR2 as FQNEAQ (reference sequence). This CDR3 is built from 14 residues. This CDR3 is CASSARTAYTEAFF. CDR3 in DNA: TGTGCCAGCAGCGCGAGGACAGCGTACACTGAAGCTTTCTTT.

This CDR3 is CSKTSGSLNIQYF. The CDR3, as DNA: TGCAGTAAGACTAGCGGGTCACTAAACATTCAGTACTTC. V and J are TRBV20-1 and TRBJ2-4, with 10 bases matching TRBD2. With 8 bases clipped from V and 6 bases from J, the junction kept 7 bases outside the gene matches. CDR1 is DFQATT, CDR2 SNEGSKA, per germline (reference sequence). The CDR3 runs to 13 residues.

This clonotype was seen more than once but under ten times. The chain has TRBV2 and TRBJ2-5; D uncertain. This CDR3 is built from 13 residues. Trimming cost V 5 bases and J 4 bases, with 11 bases left between them. The germline CDR1 and CDR2 sequences are SNHLY and FYNNEI. Here the CDR3 reads CASSRYITETQYF. CDR3 sequence (DNA): TGTGCCAGCAGTCGGTACATAACAGAGACCCAGTACTTC.

There are a few counts of this clonotype. V and J are TRBV14 and TRBJ1-6; D remains ambiguous. Trimming took off 4 bases at V and 3 bases at J, with 7 bases between the two ends. Germline V CDR1 and CDR2: SGHDN, FVKESK. The CDR3 is 14 residues long. CDR3 nucleotides: TGTGCCAGCAGCCCCGGGGTCTATAATTCACCCCTCCACTTT. This codes for CASSPGVYNSPLHF.

This clonotype showed up just a few times. The V and J genes are TRBV27 and TRBJ2-7, with a possible D match to TRBD2 (5 bases). The V gene lost 7 bases and the J gene lost 4 bases, with 11 bases spanning the gap. The CDR3 contains 12 residues. Looked up from germline, CDR1 is MNHEY and CDR2 is SMNVEV (reference sequence). The CDR3 DNA follows: TGTGCCAGCACCTCCCCGGGGTACGAGCAGTACTTC. It encodes CASTSPGYEQYF.

The chain employs TRBV10-3 and TRBJ1-6, with D possibly TRBD1 on 5 matching bases. V was trimmed by 3 bases and J by 6 bases, leaving 12 bases between them. Germline lookup yields CDR1 ENHRY and CDR2 SYGVKD. There are 15 residues in the CDR3. The CDR3 loop is CAISEGVGGNSPLHF. CDR3 bases: TGTGCCATCAGTGAAGGGGTCGGGGGTAATTCACCCCTCCACTTT.

The CDR3 is CASSQDPGRANEAFF. The CDR3 region has the DNA TGTGCCAGCAGCCAAGATCCCGGACGGGCGAATGAAGCTTTCTTT. The V call is TRBV3-1, the J call TRBJ1-1; D not resolved. Looked up from germline, CDR1 is LGHDT and CDR2 is YNNKEL (reference sequence). The V end was cut by 0 bases, the J end by 7 bases, with 15 bases between. The CDR3 length is 15 residues. The complete variable domain, with remaining parts taken from reference TRBV3-1 and TRBJ1-1, reads DTAVSQTPKYLVTQMGNDKSIKCEQNLGHDTMYWYKQDSKKFLKIMFSYNNKELIINETVPNRFSPKSPDKAHLNLHINSLELGDSAVYFCASSQDPGRANEAFFGQGTRLTVV.

Only a few counts were recorded for this clonotype. The chain couples TRBV27 to TRBJ2-1, with TRBD2 matching 11 bases. The CDR3 spans 15 residues. Germline-derived CDR1 and CDR2 are MNHEY and SMNVEV (reference sequence). V shed 6 bases, J shed 10 bases, and the junction held 11 bases outside the gene matches. CDR3 sequence reads: CASRLAGGRGQEQFF. CDR3 sequence (DNA): TGTGCCAGCAGGCTAGCGGGGGGTCGAGGGCAGGAGCAGTTCTTC.

In this sample, this clonotype turned up many times. The chain links TRBV7-9 to TRBJ2-5; D remains unclear. The CDR3 totals 13 residues. Between the trimmed V and J ends, which lost 0 bases and 4 bases, there was a span of 6 bases. Germline V gene data show CDR1 as SEHNR and CDR2 as FQNEAQ (reference sequence). The CDR3 DNA is TGTGCCAGCAGCTTAGCGCCGGGAGAGACCCAGTACTTC. Translation: CASSLAPGETQYF.

This clonotype has only a few counts. This chain links TRBV2 with TRBJ1-2, with D tentatively TRBD1 (6 bases). The germline V gene has CDR1 SNHLY and CDR2 FYNNEI. This CDR3 contains 14 residues. Trimming stripped 11 bases from V and 4 bases from J, with 20 bases between. This CDR3 is CASKQGSSSYGYTF. As DNA, the CDR3 is TGTGCCTCTAAACAGGGATCTTCTTCCTATGGCTACACCTTC.